This T cell receptor (beta chain) was recovered during a study of blood T cell repertoires in COVID-19 (dated by TCRdb to the early 2020s). Some background on the complete study: Samples from collaborators originated in the United States, Italy and Spain and spanned both the acute and convalescent phases of COVID-19. The material from the prospective study consisted of cDNA or gDNA derived from T cells, B-cell-depleted T cells, or PBMCs. Samples were obtained from the ongoing ImmuneRACE study (first 160 participants) and from 950 to 1,500 subjects provided by 6 global collaborators. Where HLA class I and class II types were available, the types were taken from metadata supplied by the sample provider, not from assay-based typing. The repertoires were released in a freely available public database meant as a resource for research on the immune response to SARS-CoV-2. The sample metadata nearly always contained a de-identified subject ID, COVID-19 status, age in years and sex. Subjects who had been exposed to COVID-19, were actively infected with it, or had recovered from it provided the deeply sampled blood TCRbeta repertoires that made up the dataset. Results and caveats for the whole study, not just this receptor: The amount of clinical and demographic metadata varied by source and participant and was provided uncurated.

V is shortened by 1 base, J by 7 bases, and the region joining them spans 14 bases. Reading the germline V gene gives CDR1 LGHNA and CDR2 YSLEER. The CDR3 runs 16 residues from the cysteine to the phenylalanine. Of the read, only the CDR3 DNA is kept; its 48 bases are in frame from base 1. As regards this clone: The antigen it binds to is not known. Nothing much larger sits one base from this clone, and base qualities are not available.

Whole blood was collected in K2EDTA tubes by collaborating institutions according to the institutions' own protocols. For TCRbeta analysis, collaborators shipped samples as frozen whole blood, isolated PBMCs, or DNA extracted from either of those sample types. TCRbeta CDR3 regions were amplified from genomic DNA by means of the immunoSEQ Assay, a bias-controlled multiplex PCR. Regarding the original processing steps: The number of nucleated cells in each sample was estimated from the amplification of reference gene primers within the assay. To quantify the absolute abundance of each unique TCRbeta CDR3 rearrangement, sequence reads were collapsed and filtered. For each sample, productive Simpson clonality was calculated by taking the square root of Simpson's diversity index across productive rearrangements. TCRdb holds this immuneACCESS table with in-frame rearrangements only. Some clones are missing; in checked studies, unresolved V genes explain under half, and the rest has no known cause. The V and J calls and clone size come from that table; D and trimming were worked out from the DNA. The sample table holds 100,000 to 150,000 clones, of which more than 75% were seen once. The ten largest account for about 2% of the sample.

The V gene is TRBV4-3 and the J gene is TRBJ1-6; TRBD1 is possibly the D segment (6 matching bases). The material sequenced was peripheral blood. The clonotype comes from a man between 70 and 80 years old with active COVID-19. The nucleotides are TGCGCCAGCAGCCAAGCATCAACAGGGTGGAATTCACCCCTCCACTTT. It codes for CASSQASTGWNSPLHF.